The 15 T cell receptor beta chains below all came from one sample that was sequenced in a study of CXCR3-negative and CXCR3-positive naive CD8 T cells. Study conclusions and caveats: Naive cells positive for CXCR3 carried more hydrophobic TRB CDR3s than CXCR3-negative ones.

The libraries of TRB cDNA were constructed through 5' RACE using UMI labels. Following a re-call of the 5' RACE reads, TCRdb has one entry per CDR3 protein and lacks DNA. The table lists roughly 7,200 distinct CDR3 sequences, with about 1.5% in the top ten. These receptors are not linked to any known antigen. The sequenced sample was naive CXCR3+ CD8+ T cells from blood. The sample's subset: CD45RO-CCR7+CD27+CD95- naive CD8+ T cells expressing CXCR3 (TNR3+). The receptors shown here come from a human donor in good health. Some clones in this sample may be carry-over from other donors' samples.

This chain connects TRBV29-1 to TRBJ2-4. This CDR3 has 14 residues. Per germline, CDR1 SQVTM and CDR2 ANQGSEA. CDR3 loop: CSVEKILAKNIQYF. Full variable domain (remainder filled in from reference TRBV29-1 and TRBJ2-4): SAVISQKPSRDICQRGTSLTIQCQVDSQVTMMFWYRQQPGQSLTLIATANQGSEATYESGFVIDKFPISRPNLTFSTLTVSNMSPEDSSIYLCSVEKILAKNIQYFGAGTRLSVL.

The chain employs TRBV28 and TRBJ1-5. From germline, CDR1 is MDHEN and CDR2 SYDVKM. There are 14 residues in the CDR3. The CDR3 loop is CASTRLDSNQPQHF.

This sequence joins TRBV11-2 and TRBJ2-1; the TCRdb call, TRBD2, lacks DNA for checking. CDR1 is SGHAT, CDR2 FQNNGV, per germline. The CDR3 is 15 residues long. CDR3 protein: CASSPGAGAGNEQFF. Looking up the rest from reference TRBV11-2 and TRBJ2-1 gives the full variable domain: EAGVAQSPRYKIIEKRQSVAFWCNPISGHATLYWYQQILGQGPKLLIQFQNNGVVDDSQLPKDRFSAERLKGVDSTLKIQPAKLEDSAVYLCASSPGAGAGNEQFFGPGTRLTVL.

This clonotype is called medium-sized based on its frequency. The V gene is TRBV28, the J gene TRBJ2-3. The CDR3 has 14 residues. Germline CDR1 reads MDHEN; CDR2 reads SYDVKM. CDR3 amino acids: CASSLMSRTDTQYF.

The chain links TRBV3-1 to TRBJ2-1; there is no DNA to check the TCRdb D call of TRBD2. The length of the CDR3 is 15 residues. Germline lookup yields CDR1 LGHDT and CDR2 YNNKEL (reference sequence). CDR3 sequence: CASSPDPLFRYEQFF.

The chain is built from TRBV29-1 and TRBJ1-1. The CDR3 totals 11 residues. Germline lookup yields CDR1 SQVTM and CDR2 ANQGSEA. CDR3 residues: CSVVRGTEAFF.

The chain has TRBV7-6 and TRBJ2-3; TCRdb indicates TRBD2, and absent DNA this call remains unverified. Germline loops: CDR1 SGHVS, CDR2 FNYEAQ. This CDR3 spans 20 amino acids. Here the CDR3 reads CASSRPDPGLAALGVDTQYF.

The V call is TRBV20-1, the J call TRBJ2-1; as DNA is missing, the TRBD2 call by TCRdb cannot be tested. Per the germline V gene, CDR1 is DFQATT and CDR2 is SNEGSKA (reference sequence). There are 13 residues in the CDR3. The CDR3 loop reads CSARLALYNEQFF.

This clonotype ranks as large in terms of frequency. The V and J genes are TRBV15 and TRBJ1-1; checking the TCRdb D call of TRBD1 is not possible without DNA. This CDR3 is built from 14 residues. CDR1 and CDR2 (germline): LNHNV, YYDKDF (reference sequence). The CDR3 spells CATSRSGLPPEAFF.

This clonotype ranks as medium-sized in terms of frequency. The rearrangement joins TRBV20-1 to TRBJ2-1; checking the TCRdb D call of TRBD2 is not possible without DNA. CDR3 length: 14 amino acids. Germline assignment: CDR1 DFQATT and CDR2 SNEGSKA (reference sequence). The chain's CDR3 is CSARVSGGAYEQFF.

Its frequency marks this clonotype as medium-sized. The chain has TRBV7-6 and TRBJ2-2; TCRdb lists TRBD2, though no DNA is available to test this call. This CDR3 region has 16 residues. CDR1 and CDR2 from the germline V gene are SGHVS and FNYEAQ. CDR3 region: CASSSAGLNPTGELFF.

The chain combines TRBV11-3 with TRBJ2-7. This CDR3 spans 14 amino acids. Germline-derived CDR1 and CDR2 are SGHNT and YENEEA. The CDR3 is CASSSGFLVYEQYF.

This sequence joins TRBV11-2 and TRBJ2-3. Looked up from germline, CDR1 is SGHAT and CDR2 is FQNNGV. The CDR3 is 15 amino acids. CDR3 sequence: CASSLGSGSADTQYF.

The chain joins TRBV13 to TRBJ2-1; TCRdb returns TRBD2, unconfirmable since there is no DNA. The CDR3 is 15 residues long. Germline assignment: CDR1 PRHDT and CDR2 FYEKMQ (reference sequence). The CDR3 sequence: CASSPIAGGYHEQFF.

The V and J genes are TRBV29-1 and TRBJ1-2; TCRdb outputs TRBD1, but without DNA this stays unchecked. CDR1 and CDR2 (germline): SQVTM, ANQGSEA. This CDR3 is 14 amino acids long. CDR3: CSVLRGQDPYGYTF.